Presented here are 21 T cell receptor beta chains from one specimen sequenced in a study of early T cells in non-severe SARS-CoV-2 infection. Via MiXCR, TCRdb re-called the 5' RACE reads, giving one row per CDR3 protein. The sample holds around 44,000 distinct CDR3 sequences, roughly 9.8% seen once. Sequencing was performed on whole blood. The receptors were sampled from an adult who was a healthcare worker with PCR-confirmed SARS-CoV-2 infection or an uninfected control (not recorded which).

CDR3 nucleotides: TGTGCCAGCAGTTTATACAGGGGCCACACTGAAGCTTTCTTT. Its translation is CASSLYRGHTEAFF. This chain uses TRBV27 with TRBJ1-1; 7 positions match TRBD1. In germline, CDR1 is MNHEY, CDR2 SMNVEV (reference sequence). This CDR3 spans 14 amino acids. V lost 1 base and J lost 3; bases outside the gene matches: 2.

The chain joins TRBV18 to TRBJ2-2, with 8 positions matching TRBD2. The J segment lost 0 bases and the V segment lost 3 bases, leaving 6 bases of the junction unmatched. CDR3 length equals 17 residues. Germline values: CDR1 KGHSH, CDR2 LQKENI. CDR3 sequence: CASSPVAGGSNTGELFF. The CDR3 nucleotides are TGTGCCAGCTCACCCGTGGCGGGAGGATCGAACACCGGGGAGCTGTTTTTT. Full variable domain (rest looked up from reference TRBV18 and TRBJ2-2): NAGVMQNPRHLVRRRGQEARLRCSPMKGHSHVYWYRQLPEEGLKFMVYLQKENIIDESGMPKERFSAEFPKEGPSILRIQQVVRGDSAAYFCASSPVAGGSNTGELFFGEGSRLTVL.

J is TRBJ2-7 and V is TRBV11-1; 10 bases are a match to TRBD2. The CDR3 totals 15 residues. V dropped 5 bases and J dropped 2; count of bases not matched to a gene: 6. Germline assignment: CDR1 SGHAT and CDR2 FQDESV (reference sequence). The CDR3 is CASSPASGGTYEQYF. CDR3 sequence (DNA): TGTGCCAGCAGCCCAGCTAGCGGGGGCACCTACGAGCAGTACTTC.

V usage is TRBV24-1 and J usage is TRBJ1-5; D is ambiguous. The germline V gene encodes CDR1 KGHDR and CDR2 SFDVKD. Trimming cost V 5 bases and J 6 bases, with 10 bases left between them. CDR3 length: 13 amino acids. In DNA, the CDR3 is TGTGCCACCAGTGGCGGAGTGGGTCAGCCCCAGCATTTT. The encoded protein is CATSGGVGQPQHF.

Ten or more counts support this clonotype. The V and J genes are TRBV30 and TRBJ2-2, with D possibly being TRBD1 (5 bases). The germline V and J ends were trimmed by 3 bases and 5 bases, with 10 bases remaining between them. From germline, CDR1 is GTSNPN and CDR2 SVGIG (reference sequence). This CDR3 has 13 residues. CDR3 in amino acids: CAWSHRSTGELFF. CDR3 coding DNA: TGTGCCTGGAGCCACAGGTCAACCGGGGAGCTGTTTTTT.

V is TRBV28 and J is TRBJ2-5; D perhaps matches TRBD2 (5 bases). CDR1 and CDR2 (germline): MDHEN, SYDVKM. Trimming shortened V by 7 bases and J by 5 bases, and 11 bases separated the two germline ends. The CDR3 runs 12 residues. The CDR3 protein is CASTPGVETQYF. As DNA, the CDR3 is TGTGCCAGCACCCCCGGGGTGGAGACCCAGTACTTC.

This rearrangement joins TRBV7-2 to TRBJ2-7; TRBD1 agrees at 8 bases. Germline loops: CDR1 SGHTA, CDR2 FQGNSA. This CDR3 comprises 14 residues. J gave up 6 bases and V 5 bases, and 9 bases lay outside the gene matches. CDR3 nucleotide sequence: TGTGCCAGCAGCACTGACAGGGGATCTACCGAGCAGTACTTC. Its protein is CASSTDRGSTEQYF.

This clonotype was found a few times. V and J are TRBV20-1 and TRBJ2-3, with a possible D match to TRBD2 (6 bases). This CDR3 is 13 amino acids long. V was pared by 6 bases and J by 0 bases, with 10 bases between. CDR1 is DFQATT and CDR2 is SNEGSKA in the germline V gene (reference sequence). The CDR3 nucleotides are TGCAGTGCCGGGACTGCTAGCACAGATACGCAGTATTTT. Translated: CSAGTASTDTQYF.

The chain carries TRBV4-1 and TRBJ2-7; 7 positions agree with TRBD2. V was clipped by 0 bases and J by 7 bases; unmatched bases: 9. Looked up from germline, CDR1 is MGHRA and CDR2 is YSYEKL. The CDR3 has 15 residues. The CDR3, as DNA: TGCGCCAGCAGCCAAGATCGAGTATTGCGGGAGGAGCAGTACTTC. Its translation: CASSQDRVLREEQYF.

This clonotype was counted between two and nine times. This chain links TRBV6-5 with TRBJ2-3; tentative D call: TRBD2 (5 bases). The V end lost 2 bases, the J end lost 3 bases, and 9 bases lay between the germline ends. From germline, CDR1 is MNHEY and CDR2 SVGAGI. The length of the CDR3 is 14 residues. The CDR3 is CASSYDWETDTQYF. Written as DNA, the CDR3 is TGTGCCAGCAGTTACGACTGGGAGACAGATACGCAGTATTTT.

The chain joins TRBV29-1 to TRBJ1-1; TRBD1 aligns across 12 bases. Unmatched junction bases numbered 7, after V lost 6 bases and J lost 11 bases. The V gene's germline CDR1 is SQVTM and CDR2 ANQGSEA. The CDR3 is 12 residues long. The CDR3 spells CSVEGQGADAFF. CDR3 coding DNA: TGCAGCGTGGAGGGACAGGGGGCAGATGCTTTCTTT.

This clonotype was recorded at least ten times. The chain uses TRBV2 and TRBJ2-1, with D possibly being TRBD2 (6 bases). The V and J ends lost 3 bases and 0 bases respectively, with 9 bases between them. This CDR3 is 15 amino acids long. Germline assignment: CDR1 SNHLY and CDR2 FYNNEI. The chain's CDR3 is CASSEEGSSYNEQFF. CDR3 DNA sequence: TGTGCCAGCAGTGAGGAGGGGAGCTCCTACAATGAGCAGTTCTTC.

This clonotype was found many times. V gene TRBV9 combines with J gene TRBJ1-1; D not resolved. Germline CDR1 reads SGDLS; CDR2 reads YYNGEE. The CDR3 covers 14 residues. The ends were cut back, 4 bases at V and 0 bases at J, with 10 bases in the middle. The CDR3 protein is CASSLQAVNTEAFF. In nucleotides, the CDR3 is TGTGCCAGCAGCCTCCAGGCCGTGAACACTGAAGCTTTCTTT. Variable domain in full (rest from reference TRBV9 and TRBJ1-1): DSGVTQTPKHLITATGQRVTLRCSPRSGDLSVYWYQQSLDQGLQFLIQYYNGEERAKGNILERFSAQQFPDLHSELNLSSLELGDSALYFCASSLQAVNTEAFFGQGTRLTVV.

This clonotype showed up many times. The chain links TRBV12-3 or TRBV12-4 to TRBJ2-7, with a tentative D call TRBD1 (5 bases). The ends were cut back, 5 bases at V and 3 bases at J, with 11 bases in the middle. The CDR3 is made up of 13 amino acids. For the CDR3, the DNA is TGTGCCAGCAGTGTGCAGGGTTTCTACGAGCAGTACTTC. Protein sequence: CASSVQGFYEQYF.

The chain is built from TRBV19 and TRBJ2-1; TRBD1 is a possible D gene (6 bases). CDR3 length: 16 residues. Germline V CDR1 and CDR2: LNHDA, SQIVND (reference sequence). V was cut by 3 bases and J by 5 bases, with 17 bases left in between. The CDR3 region is CASSMGARSLHNEQFF. The CDR3, as DNA: TGTGCCAGTAGTATGGGGGCTAGAAGCCTTCACAATGAGCAGTTCTTC.

This clonotype was counted only a few times. The chain couples TRBV5-4 to TRBJ2-7; perhaps TRBD2 as D (6 bases). The CDR3 sequence is 14 residues long. Germline V gene lookup returns CDR1 SGHNT and CDR2 YYREEE (reference sequence). Trimming took 4 bases from V and 2 from J, leaving 13 bases between them. The CDR3 reads CASSGGTATYEQYF. The CDR3 DNA reads as TGTGCCAGCAGCGGCGGGACGGCGACCTACGAGCAGTACTTC.

This clonotype was seen only a few times. This chain links TRBV11-2 with TRBJ2-6, with no clear D. Per the germline V gene, CDR1 is SGHAT and CDR2 is FQNNGV. Trimming cost V 5 bases and J 0 bases, with 11 bases left between them. The CDR3 totals 16 residues. CDR3 protein: CASSPTTGSGANVLTF. The CDR3 nucleotides read TGTGCCAGCAGCCCTACAACGGGCTCTGGGGCCAACGTCCTGACTTTC.

This clonotype turned up a few times. V is TRBV6-5 and J is TRBJ2-2; TRBD2 agrees at 9 bases. From germline, CDR1 is MNHEY and CDR2 SVGAGI. CDR3 size: 16 residues. Trimming removed 4 bases from V and 5 bases from J; junction bases left unmatched: 8. The CDR3 here is CASSFTLAGGTGELFF. Here the CDR3 DNA reads TGTGCCAGCAGTTTTACTCTCGCGGGAGGGACCGGGGAGCTGTTTTTT.

This clonotype was found many times. CDR3 in DNA: TGTGCCAGTAGGGACGGTTCCGGCGGGGAGCTGTTTTTT. Protein: CASRDGSGGELFF. The genes are TRBV19 and TRBJ2-2; D is ambiguous. The germline CDR1 and CDR2 sequences are LNHDA and SQIVND (reference sequence). V shed 6 bases and J shed 7 bases, with 12 bases lying between them. The CDR3 has 13 amino acids.

The rearrangement uses TRBV9 and TRBJ1-5, with D possibly being TRBD1 (6 bases). Germline-derived CDR1 and CDR2 are SGDLS and YYNGEE. The CDR3 length is 15 residues. Trimming stripped 0 bases from V and 1 base from J, with 8 bases between. CDR3 sequence (DNA): TGTGCCAGCAGCGTAGAGGGGGTCAGCAATCAGCCCCAGCATTTT. Translation: CASSVEGVSNQPQHF. Complete variable domain (other parts from reference TRBV9 and TRBJ1-5): DSGVTQTPKHLITATGQRVTLRCSPRSGDLSVYWYQQSLDQGLQFLIQYYNGEERAKGNILERFSAQQFPDLHSELNLSSLELGDSALYFCASSVEGVSNQPQHFGDGTRLSIL.

This clonotype has a count of ten or more. The chain employs TRBV5-4 and TRBJ2-7; D gene ambiguous. There are 15 residues in the CDR3. Trimming cost V 0 bases and J 2 bases, with 12 bases left between them. CDR1 and CDR2 from the germline V gene are SGHNT and YYREEE (reference sequence). The CDR3 coding sequence is TGTGCCAGCAGCTTGGGTCTTGAGCGCCCCTACGAGCAGTACTTC. This gives the protein CASSLGLERPYEQYF.